This T cell receptor beta chain came from a study of shared clonotypes between healthy human individuals. TCRdb keeps only in-frame clones here, not all; method: immunoSEQ multiplex PCR. The data hold approximately 530,000 clones, with about 96% observed a single time. This CDR3 is built from 16 residues. V lost 3 bases to trimming and J lost 2 bases, with 16 bases between them. Per germline, CDR1 SEHNR and CDR2 FQNEAQ (reference sequence). The rearrangement uses TRBV7-9 and TRBJ2-5; perhaps TRBD1 as D (6 bases). This clonotype was sampled from a woman in her twenties or thirties in good health. The specimen was naive CD4+ T cells sorted from blood. The subset denotes: CD45RA+ positively selected. The CDR3 loop is CASSFSNRAYQETQYF. The CDR3 region has the DNA TGTGCCAGCAGCTTTAGTAACAGGGCCTATCAAGAGACCCAGTACTTC. Based on the CDR3 plus reference TRBV7-9 and TRBJ2-5, the full variable domain is DTGVSQNPRHKITKRGQNVTFRCDPISEHNRLYWYRQTLGQGPEFLTYFQNEAQLEKSRLLSDRFSAERPKGSFSTLEIQRTEQGDSAMYLCASSFSNRAYQETQYFGPGTRLLVL.